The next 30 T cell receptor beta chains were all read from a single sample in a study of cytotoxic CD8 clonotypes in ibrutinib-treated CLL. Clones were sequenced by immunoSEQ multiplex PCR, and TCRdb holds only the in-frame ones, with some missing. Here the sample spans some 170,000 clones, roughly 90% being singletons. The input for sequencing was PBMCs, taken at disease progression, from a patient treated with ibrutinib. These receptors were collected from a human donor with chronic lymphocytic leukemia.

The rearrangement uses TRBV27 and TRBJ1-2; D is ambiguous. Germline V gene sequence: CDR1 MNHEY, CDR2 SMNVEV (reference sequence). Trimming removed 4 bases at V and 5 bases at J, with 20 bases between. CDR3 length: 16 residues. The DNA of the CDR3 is TGTGCCAGCAGTTCCCGCGACCTCGGCCCTAGGTATGGCTACACCTTC. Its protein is CASSSRDLGPRYGYTF.

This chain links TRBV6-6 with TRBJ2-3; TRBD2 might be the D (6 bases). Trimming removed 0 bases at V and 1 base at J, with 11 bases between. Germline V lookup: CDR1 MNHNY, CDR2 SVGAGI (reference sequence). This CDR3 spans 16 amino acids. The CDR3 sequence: CASSYSLARRTDTQYF. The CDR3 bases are TGTGCCAGCAGTTACTCGCTAGCGAGACGCACAGATACGCAGTATTTT.

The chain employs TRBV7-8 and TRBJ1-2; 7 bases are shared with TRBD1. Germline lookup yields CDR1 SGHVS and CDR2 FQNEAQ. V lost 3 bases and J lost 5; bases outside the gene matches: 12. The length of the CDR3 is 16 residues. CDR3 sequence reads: CASSLSGDRGIYGYTF. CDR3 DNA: TGTGCCAGCAGCTTGAGTGGGGACAGAGGCATTTATGGCTACACCTTC.

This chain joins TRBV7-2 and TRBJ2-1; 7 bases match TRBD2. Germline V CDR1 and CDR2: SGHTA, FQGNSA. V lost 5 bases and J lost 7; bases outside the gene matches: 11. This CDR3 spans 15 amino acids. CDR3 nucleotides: TGTGCCAGCAGCCCGTTGACTAGCAATGTAAATGAGCAGTTCTTC. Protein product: CASSPLTSNVNEQFF.

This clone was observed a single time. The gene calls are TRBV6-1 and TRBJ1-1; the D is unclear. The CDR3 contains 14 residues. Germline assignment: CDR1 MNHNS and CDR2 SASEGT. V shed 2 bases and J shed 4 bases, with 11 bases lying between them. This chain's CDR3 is CASSEIGVSTEAFF. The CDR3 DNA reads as TGTGCCAGCAGTGAAATAGGCGTGTCCACTGAAGCTTTCTTT.

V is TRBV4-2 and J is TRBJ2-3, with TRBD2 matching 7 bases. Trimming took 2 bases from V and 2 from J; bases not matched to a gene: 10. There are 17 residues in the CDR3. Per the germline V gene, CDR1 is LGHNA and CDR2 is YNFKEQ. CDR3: CASSQQPGLPTTDTQYF. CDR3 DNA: TGTGCCAGCAGCCAACAACCGGGACTACCAACCACAGATACGCAGTATTTT.

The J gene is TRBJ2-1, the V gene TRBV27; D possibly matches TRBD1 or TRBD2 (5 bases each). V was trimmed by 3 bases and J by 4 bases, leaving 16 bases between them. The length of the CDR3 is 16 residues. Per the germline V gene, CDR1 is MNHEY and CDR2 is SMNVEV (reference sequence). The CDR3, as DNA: TGTGCCAGCAGTTTCGGGGCGGAAGCCTATTACAATGAGCAGTTCTTC. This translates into CASSFGAEAYYNEQFF.

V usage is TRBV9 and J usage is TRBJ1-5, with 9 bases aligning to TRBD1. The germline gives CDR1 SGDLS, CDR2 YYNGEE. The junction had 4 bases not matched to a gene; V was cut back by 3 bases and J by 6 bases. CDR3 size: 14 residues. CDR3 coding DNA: TGTGCCAGCAGCGCCGGGACAGGGATTCAGCCCCAGCATTTT. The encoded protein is CASSAGTGIQPQHF.

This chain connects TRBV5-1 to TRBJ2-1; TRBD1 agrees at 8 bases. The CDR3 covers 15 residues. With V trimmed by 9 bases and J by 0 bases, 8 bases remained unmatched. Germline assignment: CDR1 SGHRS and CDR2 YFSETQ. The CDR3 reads CATKTGTGSYNEQFF. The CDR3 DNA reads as TGCGCCACCAAAACCGGGACAGGCTCCTACAATGAGCAGTTCTTC.

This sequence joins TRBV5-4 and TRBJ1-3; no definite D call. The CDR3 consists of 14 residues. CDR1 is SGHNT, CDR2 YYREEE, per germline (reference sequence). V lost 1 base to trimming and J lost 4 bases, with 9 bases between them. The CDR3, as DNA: TGTGCCAGCAGCTTGAAAGGGTCCGGAAACACCATATATTTT. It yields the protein CASSLKGSGNTIYF.

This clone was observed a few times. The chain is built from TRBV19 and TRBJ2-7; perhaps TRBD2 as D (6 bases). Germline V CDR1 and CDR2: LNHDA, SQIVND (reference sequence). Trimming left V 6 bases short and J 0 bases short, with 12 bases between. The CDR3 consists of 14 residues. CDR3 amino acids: CASRPRGSSYEQYF. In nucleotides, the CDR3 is TGTGCCAGTAGGCCACGGGGGAGCTCCTACGAGCAGTACTTC.

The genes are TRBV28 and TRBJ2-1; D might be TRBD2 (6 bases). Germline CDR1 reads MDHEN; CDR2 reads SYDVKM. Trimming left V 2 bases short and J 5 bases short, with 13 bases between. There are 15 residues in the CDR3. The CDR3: CASSLPLGLNNEQFF. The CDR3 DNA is TGTGCCAGCAGTTTACCCCTGGGACTTAACAATGAGCAGTTCTTC.

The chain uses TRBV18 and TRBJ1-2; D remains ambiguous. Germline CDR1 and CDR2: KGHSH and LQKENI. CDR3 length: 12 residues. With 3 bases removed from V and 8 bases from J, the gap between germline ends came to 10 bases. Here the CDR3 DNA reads TGTGCCAGCTCACCTAAGACGGAGGGCTACACCTTC. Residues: CASSPKTEGYTF.

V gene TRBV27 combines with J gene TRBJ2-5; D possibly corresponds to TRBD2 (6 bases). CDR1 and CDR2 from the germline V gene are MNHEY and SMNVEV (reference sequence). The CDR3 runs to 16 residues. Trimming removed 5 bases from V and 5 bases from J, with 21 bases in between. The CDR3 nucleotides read TGTGCCAGCAGTCCAGCCCGGACTACGCCGTGGGAGACCCAGTACTTC. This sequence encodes CASSPARTTPWETQYF.

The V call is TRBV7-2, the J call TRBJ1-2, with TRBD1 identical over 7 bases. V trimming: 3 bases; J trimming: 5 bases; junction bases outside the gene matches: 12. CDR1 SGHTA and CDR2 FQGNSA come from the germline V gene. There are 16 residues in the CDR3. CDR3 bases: TGTGCCAGCAGCTTCGAGGGTCTAACAGGGGTGTATGGCTACACCTTC. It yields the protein CASSFEGLTGVYGYTF.

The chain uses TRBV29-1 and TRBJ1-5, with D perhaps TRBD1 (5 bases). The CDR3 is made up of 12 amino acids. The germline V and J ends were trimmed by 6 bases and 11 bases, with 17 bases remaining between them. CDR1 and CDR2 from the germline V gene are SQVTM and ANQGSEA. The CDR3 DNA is TGCAGCGTGGGGACGAAACTCGGGGCCCAGCATTTT. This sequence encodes CSVGTKLGAQHF.

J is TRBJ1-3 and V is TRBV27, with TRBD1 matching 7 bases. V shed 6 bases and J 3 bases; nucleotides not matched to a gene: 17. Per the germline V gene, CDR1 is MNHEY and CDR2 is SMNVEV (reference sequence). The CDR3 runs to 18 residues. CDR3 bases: TGTGCCAGCAGACTACCCGAGACAGGGAGGAGTAGTGGAAACACCATATATTTT. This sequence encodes CASRLPETGRSSGNTIYF.

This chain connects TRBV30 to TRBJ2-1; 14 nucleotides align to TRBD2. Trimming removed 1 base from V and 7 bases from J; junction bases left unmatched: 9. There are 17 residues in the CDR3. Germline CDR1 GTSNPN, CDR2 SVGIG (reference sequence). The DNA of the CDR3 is TGTGCCTGGAGTGGGGACTGGGGGACTAGCGGGAGTAATGAGCAGTTCTTC. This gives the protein CAWSGDWGTSGSNEQFF.

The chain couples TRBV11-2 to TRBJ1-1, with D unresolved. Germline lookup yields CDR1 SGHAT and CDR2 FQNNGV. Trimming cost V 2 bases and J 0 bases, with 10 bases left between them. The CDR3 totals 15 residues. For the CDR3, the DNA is TGTGCCAGCAGCTTACTAGGCGGATTGAACACTGAAGCTTTCTTT. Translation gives CASSLLGGLNTEAFF.

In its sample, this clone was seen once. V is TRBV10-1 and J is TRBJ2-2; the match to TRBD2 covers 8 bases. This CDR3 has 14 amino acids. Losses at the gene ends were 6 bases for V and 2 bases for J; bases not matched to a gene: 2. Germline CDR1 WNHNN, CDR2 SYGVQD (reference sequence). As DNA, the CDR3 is TGCGCCAGCAGACTAGCGGAAAACACCGGGGAGCTGTTTTTT. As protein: CASRLAENTGELFF.

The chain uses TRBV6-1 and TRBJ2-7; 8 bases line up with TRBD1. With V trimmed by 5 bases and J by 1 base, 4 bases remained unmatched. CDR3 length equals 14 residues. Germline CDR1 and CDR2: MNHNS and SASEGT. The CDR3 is CASSIGQGSYEQYF. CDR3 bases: TGTGCCAGCAGTATCGGACAGGGATCCTACGAGCAGTACTTC.

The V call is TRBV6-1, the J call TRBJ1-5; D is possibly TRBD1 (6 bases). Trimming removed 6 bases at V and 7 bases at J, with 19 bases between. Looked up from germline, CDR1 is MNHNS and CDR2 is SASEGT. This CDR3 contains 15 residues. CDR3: CASRETGQRGQPQHF. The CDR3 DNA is TGTGCCAGCAGGGAGACCGGACAGCGGGGACAGCCCCAGCATTTT.

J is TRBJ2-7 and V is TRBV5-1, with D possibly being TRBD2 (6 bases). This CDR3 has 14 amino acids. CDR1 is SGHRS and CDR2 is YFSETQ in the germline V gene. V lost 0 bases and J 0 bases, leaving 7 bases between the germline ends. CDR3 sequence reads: CASSLGDSSYEQYF. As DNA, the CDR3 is TGCGCCAGCAGCTTGGGGGACTCCTCCTACGAGCAGTACTTC.

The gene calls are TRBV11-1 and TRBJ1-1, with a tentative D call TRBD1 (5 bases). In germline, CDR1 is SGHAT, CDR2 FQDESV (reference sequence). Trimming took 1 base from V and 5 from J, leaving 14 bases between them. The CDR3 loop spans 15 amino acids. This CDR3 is CASSLDTGLRTEAFF. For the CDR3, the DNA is TGTGCCAGCAGCTTAGATACAGGATTGAGGACTGAAGCTTTCTTT.

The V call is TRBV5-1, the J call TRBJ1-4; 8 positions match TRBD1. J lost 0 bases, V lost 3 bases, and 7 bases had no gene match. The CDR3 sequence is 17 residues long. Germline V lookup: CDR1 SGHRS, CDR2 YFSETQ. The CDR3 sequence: CASSSGQGLATNEKLFF. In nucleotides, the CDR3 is TGCGCCAGCAGCTCCGGACAGGGCCTTGCAACTAATGAAAAACTGTTTTTT.

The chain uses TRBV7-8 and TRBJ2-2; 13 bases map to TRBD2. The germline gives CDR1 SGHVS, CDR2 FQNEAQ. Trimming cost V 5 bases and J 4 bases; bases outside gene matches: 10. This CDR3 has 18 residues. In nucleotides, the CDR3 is TGTGCCAGCAGCCCCCGGACTAGCGGGAGTGTAGTCACCGGGGAGCTGTTTTTT. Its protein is CASSPRTSGSVVTGELFF.

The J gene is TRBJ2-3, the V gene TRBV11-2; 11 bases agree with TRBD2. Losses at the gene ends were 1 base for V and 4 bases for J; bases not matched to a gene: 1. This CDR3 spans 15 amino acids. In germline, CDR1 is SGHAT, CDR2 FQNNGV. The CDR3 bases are TGTGCCAGCAGCTTAGCACTAGCGGGAGCAGATACGCAGTATTTT. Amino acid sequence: CASSLALAGADTQYF.

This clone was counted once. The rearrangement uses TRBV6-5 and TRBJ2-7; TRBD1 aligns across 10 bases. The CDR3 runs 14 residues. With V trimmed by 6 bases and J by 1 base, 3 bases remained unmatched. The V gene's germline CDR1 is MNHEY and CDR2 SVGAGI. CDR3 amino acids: CASSRDRGSYEQYF. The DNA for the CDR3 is TGTGCCAGCAGCCGGGACAGGGGATCCTACGAGCAGTACTTC.

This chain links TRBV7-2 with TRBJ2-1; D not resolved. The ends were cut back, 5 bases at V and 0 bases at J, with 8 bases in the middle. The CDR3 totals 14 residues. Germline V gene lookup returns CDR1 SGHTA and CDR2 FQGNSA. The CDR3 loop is CASSPVSSYNEQFF. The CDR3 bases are TGTGCCAGCAGCCCAGTAAGCTCCTACAATGAGCAGTTCTTC.

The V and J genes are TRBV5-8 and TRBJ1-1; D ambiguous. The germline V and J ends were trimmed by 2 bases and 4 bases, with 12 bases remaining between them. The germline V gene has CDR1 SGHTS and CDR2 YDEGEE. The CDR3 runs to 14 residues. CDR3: CASSFPGTSTEAFF. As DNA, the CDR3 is TGTGCCAGCAGCTTCCCAGGCACGAGCACTGAAGCTTTCTTT.